This note documents a single T cell receptor (beta chain) sequence. The source of the sample is a study of blood T cell repertoires in COVID-19. CDR3 size: 12 residues. The V end lost 3 bases, the J end lost 5 bases, and 7 bases lay between the germline ends. Germline CDR1 reads LGHDT; CDR2 reads YNNKEL (reference sequence). Authors' processing steps: Amplifying reference gene primers gave estimates of nucleated cell counts. Profiled with immunoSEQ multiplex PCR; TCRdb holds only in-frame clones, not every one. Clone size and V and J calls were adopted from that table, with D and trimming inferred from the DNA. The table shows 150,000 to 200,000 clones, with 65% to 85% occurring only once.

The material sequenced was peripheral blood. The chain recombines TRBV3-1 (or the pseudogene TRBV3-2) with TRBJ1-1; D gene unclear. The clonotype originates from a man between 65 and 85 years old with active or convalescent COVID-19. As DNA, the CDR3 is TGTGCCAGCAGCCAGGGGAGGACTGAAGCTTTCTTT. Its protein product is CASSQGRTEAFF.